The subject of this entry is one TCR beta chain. Clones were sequenced by immunoSEQ multiplex PCR, and TCRdb holds only the in-frame ones, with some missing. This sample has 38,000 or so clones, with roughly 93% found just once. Trimming stripped 3 bases from V and 6 bases from J, with 5 bases between. The CDR3 is 12 amino acids. From germline, CDR1 is MNHNS and CDR2 SASEGT. This record belongs to a study of T cell changes during pregnancy in multiple sclerosis. This specimen was CD4+ T cells from peripheral blood mononuclear cells, taken in the first trimester of pregnancy. The receptor was isolated from a female donor with multiple sclerosis, enrolled in a pregnancy study. This chain joins TRBV6-1 and TRBJ2-2, with no clear D. CDR3 amino acids: CASSDRSGELFF. In DNA, the CDR3 is TGTGCCAGCAGTGACCGGTCCGGGGAGCTGTTTTTT.